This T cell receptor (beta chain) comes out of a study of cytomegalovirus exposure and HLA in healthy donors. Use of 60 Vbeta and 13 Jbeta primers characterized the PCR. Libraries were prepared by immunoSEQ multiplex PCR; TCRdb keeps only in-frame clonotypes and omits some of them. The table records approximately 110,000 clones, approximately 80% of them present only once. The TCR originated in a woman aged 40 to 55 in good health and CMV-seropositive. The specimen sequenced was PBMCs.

Written as DNA, the CDR3 is TGTGCCTGGAGTCCGGGGACTAGGAGGAACATTCAGTACTTC. This gives the protein CAWSPGTRRNIQYF. The chain uses TRBV30 and TRBJ2-4, with 8 bases that match TRBD2. V lost 2 bases and J lost 7; bases outside the gene matches: 7. This CDR3 comprises 14 residues. Germline V gives CDR1 GTSNPN, CDR2 SVGIG (reference sequence).